This entry concerns a single T cell receptor (beta chain). The V end lost 5 bases, the J end lost 2 bases, and 11 bases lay between the germline ends. The length of the CDR3 is 15 residues. Germline V gene sequence: CDR1 SGHRS, CDR2 YFSETQ. The record originates from a study of blood T cell repertoires in COVID-19. Study summary: There were acute and convalescent COVID-19 samples, and they came from the United States, Italy and Spain. Nucleic acid was either cDNA or gDNA, and it came from T cells, B-cell-depleted T cells, or PBMCs.

Sequenced by immunoSEQ multiplex PCR; TCRdb stores in-frame clones only, minus some. Counted here are about 310,000 clones, around 85% occurring once; the ten biggest clones make up less than 2.5%. The chain is built from TRBV5-1 and TRBJ1-6; D gene unclear. Sequencing was performed on PBMCs or T cells enriched from blood (not recorded which). The source of this sequence is a man younger than 40 who had recovered from COVID-19. CDR3 nucleotide sequence: TGCGCCAGCAGAACGGCGGAGACCTATAATTCACCCCTCCACTTT. It encodes CASRTAETYNSPLHF.